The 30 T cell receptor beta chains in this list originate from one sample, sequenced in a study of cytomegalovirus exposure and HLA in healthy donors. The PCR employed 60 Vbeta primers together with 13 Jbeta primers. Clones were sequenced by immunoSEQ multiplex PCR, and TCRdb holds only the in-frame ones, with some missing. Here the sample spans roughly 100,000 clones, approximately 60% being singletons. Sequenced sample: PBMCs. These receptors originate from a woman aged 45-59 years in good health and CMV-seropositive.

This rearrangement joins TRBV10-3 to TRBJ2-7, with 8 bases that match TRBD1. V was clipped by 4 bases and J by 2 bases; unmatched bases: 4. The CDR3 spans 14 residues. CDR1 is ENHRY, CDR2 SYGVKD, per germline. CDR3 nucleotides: TGTGCCATCAGTGCTTCGACAGGGGCCTACGAGCAGTACTTC. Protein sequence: CAISASTGAYEQYF.

This chain's CDR3 is CASSQGDTDTQYF. In DNA form, the CDR3 reads TGTGCCAGCAGCCAAGGAGACACAGATACGCAGTATTTT. V usage is TRBV4-2 and J usage is TRBJ2-3; no clear D. The CDR3 covers 13 residues. V was pared by 1 base and J by 2 bases, with 4 bases between. The germline CDR1 and CDR2 sequences are LGHNA and YNFKEQ.

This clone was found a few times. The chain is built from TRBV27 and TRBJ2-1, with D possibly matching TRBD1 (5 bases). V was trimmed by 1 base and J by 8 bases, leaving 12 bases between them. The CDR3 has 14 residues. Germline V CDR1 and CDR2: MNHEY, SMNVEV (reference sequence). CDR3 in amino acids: CASSLLGVTYEQFF. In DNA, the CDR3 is TGTGCCAGCAGTTTATTAGGGGTGACTTATGAGCAGTTCTTC.

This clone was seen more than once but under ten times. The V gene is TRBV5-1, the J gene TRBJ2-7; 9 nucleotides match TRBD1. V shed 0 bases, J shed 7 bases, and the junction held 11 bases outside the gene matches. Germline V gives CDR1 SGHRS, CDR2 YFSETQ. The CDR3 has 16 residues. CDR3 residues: CASSLGPGQGSGEQYF. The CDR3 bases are TGCGCCAGCAGCTTGGGTCCGGGACAGGGATCGGGAGAGCAGTACTTC.

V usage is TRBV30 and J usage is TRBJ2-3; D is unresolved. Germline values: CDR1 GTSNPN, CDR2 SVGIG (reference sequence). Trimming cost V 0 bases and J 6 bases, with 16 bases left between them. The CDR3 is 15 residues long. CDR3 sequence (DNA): TGTGCCTGGAGTGTAGATGACACCCCCAGGGATACGCAGTATTTT. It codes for CAWSVDDTPRDTQYF.

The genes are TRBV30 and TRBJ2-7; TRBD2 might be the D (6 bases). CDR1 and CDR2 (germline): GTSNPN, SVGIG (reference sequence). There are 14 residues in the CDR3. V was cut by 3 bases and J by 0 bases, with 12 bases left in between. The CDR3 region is CAWRSSGSSYEQYF. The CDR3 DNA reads TGTGCCTGGAGGTCCTCCGGGAGCTCCTACGAGCAGTACTTC.

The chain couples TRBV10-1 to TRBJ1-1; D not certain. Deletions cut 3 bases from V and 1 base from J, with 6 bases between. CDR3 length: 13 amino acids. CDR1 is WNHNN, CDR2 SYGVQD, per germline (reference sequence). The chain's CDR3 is CASSDEKNTEAFF. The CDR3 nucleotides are TGCGCCAGCAGTGACGAGAAGAACACTGAAGCTTTCTTT.

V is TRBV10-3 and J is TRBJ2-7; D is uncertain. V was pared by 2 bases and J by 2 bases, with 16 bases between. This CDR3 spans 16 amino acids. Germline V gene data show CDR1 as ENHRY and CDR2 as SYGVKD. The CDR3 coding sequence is TGTGCCATCAGTGAGCCAGGTCGGTCCGGAACCTACGAGCAGTACTTC. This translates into CAISEPGRSGTYEQYF.

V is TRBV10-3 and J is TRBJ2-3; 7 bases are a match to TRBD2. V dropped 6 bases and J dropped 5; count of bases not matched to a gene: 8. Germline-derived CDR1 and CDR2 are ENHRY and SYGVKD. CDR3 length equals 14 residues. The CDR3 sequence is CAIRPGEGGDTQYF. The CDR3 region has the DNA TGTGCCATCAGACCCGGGGAGGGAGGAGATACGCAGTATTTT.

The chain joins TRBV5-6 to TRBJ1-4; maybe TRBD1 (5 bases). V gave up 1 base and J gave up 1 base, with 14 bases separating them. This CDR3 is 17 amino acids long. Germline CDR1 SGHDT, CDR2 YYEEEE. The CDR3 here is CASSLLGQGGTNEKLFF. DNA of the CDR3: TGTGCCAGCAGCTTGTTGGGGCAGGGAGGAACTAATGAAAAACTGTTTTTT.

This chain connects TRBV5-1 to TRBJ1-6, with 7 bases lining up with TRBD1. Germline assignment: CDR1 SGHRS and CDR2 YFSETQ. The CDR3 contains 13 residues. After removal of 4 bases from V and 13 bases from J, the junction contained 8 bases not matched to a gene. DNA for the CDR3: TGCGCCAGCAGCCCAGGACAGGAGGAGCCCCTCCACTTT. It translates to CASSPGQEEPLHF.

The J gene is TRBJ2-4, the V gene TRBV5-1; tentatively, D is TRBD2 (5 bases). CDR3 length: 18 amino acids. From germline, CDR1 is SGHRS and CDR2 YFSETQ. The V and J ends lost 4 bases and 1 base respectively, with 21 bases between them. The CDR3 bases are TGCGCCAGCAGCCCTCGCGACGTCGGGGTTGGGGCCAAAAACATTCAGTACTTC. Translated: CASSPRDVGVGAKNIQYF.

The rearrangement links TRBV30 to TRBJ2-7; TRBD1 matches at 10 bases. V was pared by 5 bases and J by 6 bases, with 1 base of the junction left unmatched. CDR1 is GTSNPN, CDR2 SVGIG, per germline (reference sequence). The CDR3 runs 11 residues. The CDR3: CAWGQGVEQYF. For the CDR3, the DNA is TGTGCCTGGGGACAGGGGGTCGAGCAGTACTTC.

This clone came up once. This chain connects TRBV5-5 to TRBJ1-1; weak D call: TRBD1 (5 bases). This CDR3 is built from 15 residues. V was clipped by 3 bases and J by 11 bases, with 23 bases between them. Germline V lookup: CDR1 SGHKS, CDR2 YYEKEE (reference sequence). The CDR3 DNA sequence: TGTGCCAGCAGCTATAGCCTACAGGAATCCTACGCTGCTTTCTTT. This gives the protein CASSYSLQESYAAFF.

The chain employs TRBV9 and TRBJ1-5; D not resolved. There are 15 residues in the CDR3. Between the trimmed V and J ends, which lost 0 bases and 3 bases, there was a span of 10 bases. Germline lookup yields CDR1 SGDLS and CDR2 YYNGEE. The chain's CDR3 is CASSVGGSPNQPQHF. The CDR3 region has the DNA TGTGCCAGCAGCGTAGGAGGTTCTCCCAATCAGCCCCAGCATTTT.

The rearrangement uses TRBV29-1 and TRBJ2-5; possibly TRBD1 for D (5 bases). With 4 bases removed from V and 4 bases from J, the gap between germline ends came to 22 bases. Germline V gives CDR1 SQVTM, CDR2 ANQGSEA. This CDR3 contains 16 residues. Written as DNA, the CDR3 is TGCAGCGTTGGGGGCGGTTCAGATTTCAATCTAGAGACCCAGTACTTC. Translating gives CSVGGGSDFNLETQYF.

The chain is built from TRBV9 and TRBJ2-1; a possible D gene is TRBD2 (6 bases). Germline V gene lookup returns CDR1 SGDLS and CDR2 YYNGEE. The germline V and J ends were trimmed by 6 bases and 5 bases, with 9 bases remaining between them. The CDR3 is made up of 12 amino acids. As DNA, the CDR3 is TGTGCCAGCAATTCGGGGGACAATGAGCAGTTCTTC. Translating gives CASNSGDNEQFF.

DNA for the CDR3: TGTGCCAGTAGTAGACGGACTGGGACTGTCCGAAGGAGTATTGGTAGAGATACGCAGTATTTT. It codes for CASSRRTGTVRRSIGRDTQYF. The chain couples TRBV19 to TRBJ2-3, with D tentatively TRBD2 (6 bases). This CDR3 has 21 amino acids. V shed 4 bases and J shed 5 bases, with 34 bases lying between them. Germline CDR1 LNHDA, CDR2 SQIVND (reference sequence). Looking up the rest from reference TRBV19 and TRBJ2-3 gives the full variable domain: DGGITQSPKYLFRKEGQNVTLSCEQNLNHDAMYWYRQDPGQGLRLIYYSQIVNDFQKGDIAEGYSVSREKKESFPLTVTSAQKNPTAFYLCASSRRTGTVRRSIGRDTQYFGPGTRLTVL.

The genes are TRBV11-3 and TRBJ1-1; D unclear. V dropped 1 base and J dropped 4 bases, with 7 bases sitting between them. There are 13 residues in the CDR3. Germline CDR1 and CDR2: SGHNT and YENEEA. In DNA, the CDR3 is TGTGCCAGCAGCTTAGTGCGCGGCACTGAAGCTTTCTTT. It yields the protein CASSLVRGTEAFF.

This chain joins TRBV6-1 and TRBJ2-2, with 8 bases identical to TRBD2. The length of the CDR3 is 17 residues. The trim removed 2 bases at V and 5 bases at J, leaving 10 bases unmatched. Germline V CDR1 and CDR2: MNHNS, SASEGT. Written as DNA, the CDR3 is TGTGCCAGCAGTGAAAGGGGGACTAGATGGGGAACCGGGGAGCTGTTTTTT. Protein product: CASSERGTRWGTGELFF.

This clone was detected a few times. CDR3 residues: CASRSSGNTIYF. The DNA for the CDR3 is TGTGCCAGCAGGAGCTCTGGAAACACCATATATTTT. The chain has TRBV28 and TRBJ1-3; D is uncertain. The V gene lost 6 bases and the J gene lost 0 bases, with 3 bases spanning the gap. Germline-derived CDR1 and CDR2 are MDHEN and SYDVKM. This CDR3 contains 12 residues.

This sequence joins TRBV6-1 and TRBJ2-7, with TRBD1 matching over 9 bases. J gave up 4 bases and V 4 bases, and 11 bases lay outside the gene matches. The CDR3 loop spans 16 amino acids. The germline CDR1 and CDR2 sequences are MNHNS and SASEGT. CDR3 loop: CASSGAGTGWEYEQYF. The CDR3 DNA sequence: TGTGCCAGCAGTGGAGCTGGGACAGGGTGGGAATACGAGCAGTACTTC.

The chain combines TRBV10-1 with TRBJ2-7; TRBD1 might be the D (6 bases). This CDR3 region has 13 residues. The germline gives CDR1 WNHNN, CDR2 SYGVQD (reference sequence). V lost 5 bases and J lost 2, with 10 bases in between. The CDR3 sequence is CASSQGPTYEQYF. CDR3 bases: TGCGCCAGCAGTCAGGGGCCTACCTACGAGCAGTACTTC.

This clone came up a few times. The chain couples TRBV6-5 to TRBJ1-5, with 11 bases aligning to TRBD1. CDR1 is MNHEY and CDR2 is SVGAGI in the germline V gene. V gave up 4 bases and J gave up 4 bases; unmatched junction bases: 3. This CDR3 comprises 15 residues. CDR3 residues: CASSFGQGANQPQHF. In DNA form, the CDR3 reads TGTGCCAGCAGTTTTGGACAGGGGGCAAATCAGCCCCAGCATTTT.

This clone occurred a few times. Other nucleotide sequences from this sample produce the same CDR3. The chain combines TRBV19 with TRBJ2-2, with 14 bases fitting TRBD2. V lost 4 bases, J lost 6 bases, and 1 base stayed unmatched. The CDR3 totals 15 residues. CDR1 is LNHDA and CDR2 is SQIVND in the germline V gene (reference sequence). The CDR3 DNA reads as TGTGCCAGTAGTAAGGGACTAGCGGGGGCCGGGGAGCTGTTTTTT. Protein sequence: CASSKGLAGAGELFF.

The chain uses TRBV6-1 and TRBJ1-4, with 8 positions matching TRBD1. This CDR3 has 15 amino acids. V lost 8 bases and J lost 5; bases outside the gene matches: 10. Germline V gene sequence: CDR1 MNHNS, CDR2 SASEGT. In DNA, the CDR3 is TGTGCCAGCTCCTCCCCAGGGGGCGCGAATGAAAAACTGTTTTTT. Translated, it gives CASSSPGGANEKLFF.

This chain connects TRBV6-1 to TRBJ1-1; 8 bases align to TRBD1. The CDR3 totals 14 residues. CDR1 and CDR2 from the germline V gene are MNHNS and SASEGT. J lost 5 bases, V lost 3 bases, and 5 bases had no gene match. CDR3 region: CASSEQGAWTEAFF. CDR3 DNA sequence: TGTGCCAGCAGTGAGCAGGGGGCGTGGACTGAAGCTTTCTTT.

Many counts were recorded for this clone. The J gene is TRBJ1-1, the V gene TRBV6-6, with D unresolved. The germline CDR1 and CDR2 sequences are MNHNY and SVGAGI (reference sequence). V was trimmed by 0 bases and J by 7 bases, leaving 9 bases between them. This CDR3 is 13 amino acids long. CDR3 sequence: CASSYSIGDEAFF. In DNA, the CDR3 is TGTGCCAGCAGTTACTCGATCGGGGATGAAGCTTTCTTT.

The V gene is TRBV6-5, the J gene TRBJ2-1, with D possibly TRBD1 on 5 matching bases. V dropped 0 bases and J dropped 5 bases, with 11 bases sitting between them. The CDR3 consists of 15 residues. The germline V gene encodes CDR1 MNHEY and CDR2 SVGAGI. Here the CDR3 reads CASSYSIQAHNEQFF. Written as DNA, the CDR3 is TGTGCCAGCAGTTACTCGATACAGGCCCACAATGAGCAGTTCTTC.

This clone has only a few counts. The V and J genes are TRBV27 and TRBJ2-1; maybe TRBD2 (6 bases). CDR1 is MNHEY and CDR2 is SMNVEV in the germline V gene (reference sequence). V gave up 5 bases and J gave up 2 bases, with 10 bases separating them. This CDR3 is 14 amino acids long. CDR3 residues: CASSLGGAYNEQFF. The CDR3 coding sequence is TGTGCCAGCAGTCTAGGAGGGGCCTACAATGAGCAGTTCTTC.